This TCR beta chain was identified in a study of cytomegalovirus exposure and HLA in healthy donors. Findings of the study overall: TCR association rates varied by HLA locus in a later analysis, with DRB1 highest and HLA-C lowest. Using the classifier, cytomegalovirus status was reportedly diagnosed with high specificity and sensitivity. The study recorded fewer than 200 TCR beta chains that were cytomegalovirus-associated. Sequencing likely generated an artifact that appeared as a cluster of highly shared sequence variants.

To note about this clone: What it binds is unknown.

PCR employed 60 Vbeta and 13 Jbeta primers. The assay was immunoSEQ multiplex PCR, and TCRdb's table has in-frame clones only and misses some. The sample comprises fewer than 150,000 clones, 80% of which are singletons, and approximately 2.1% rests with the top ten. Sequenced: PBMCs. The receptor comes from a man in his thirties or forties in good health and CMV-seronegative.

The CDR3 here is CASRPPTGVETQYF. The CDR3 nucleotides are TGTGCCAGCAGACCACCGACAGGGGTGGAGACCCAGTACTTC. The chain links TRBV7-9 to TRBJ2-5; TRBD1 aligns across 8 bases. V was pared by 6 bases and J by 5 bases, with 8 bases of the junction left unmatched. The CDR3 is 14 amino acids. Germline loops: CDR1 SEHNR, CDR2 FQNEAQ (reference sequence).